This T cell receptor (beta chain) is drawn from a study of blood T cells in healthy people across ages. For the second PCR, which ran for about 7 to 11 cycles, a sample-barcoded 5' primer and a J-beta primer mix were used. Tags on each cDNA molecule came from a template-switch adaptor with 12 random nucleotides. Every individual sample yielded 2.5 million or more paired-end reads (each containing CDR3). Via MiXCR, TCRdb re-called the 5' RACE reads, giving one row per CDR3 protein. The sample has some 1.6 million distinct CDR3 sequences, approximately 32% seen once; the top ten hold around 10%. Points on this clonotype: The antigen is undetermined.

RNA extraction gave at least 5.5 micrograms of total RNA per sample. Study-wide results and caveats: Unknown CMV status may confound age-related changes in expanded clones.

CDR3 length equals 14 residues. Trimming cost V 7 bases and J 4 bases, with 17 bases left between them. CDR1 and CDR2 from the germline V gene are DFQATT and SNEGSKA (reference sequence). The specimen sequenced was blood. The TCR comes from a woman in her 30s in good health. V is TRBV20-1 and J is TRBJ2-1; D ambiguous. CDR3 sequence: CSVQPPATYNEQFF. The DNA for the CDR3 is TGCAGTGTACAACCACCAGCTACTTACAATGAGCAGTTCTTC.